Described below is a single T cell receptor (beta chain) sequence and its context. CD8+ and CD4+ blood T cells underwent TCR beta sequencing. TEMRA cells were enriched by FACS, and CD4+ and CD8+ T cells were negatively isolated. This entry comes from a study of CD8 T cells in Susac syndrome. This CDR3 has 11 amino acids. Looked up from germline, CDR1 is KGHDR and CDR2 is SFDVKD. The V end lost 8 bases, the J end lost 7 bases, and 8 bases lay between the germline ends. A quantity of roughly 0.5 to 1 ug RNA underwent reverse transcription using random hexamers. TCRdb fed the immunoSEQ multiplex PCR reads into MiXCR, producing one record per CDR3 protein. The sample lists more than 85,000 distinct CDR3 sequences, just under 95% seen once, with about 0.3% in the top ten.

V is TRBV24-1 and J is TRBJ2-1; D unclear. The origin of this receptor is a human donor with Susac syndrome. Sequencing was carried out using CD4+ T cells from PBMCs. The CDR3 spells CATKLGNEQFF. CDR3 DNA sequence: TGTGCCACCAAGCTAGGGAATGAGCAGTTCTTC.